The T cell receptor beta chain under discussion was sequenced for a study of monozygotic twins with inflammatory bowel disease. From its re-call of the 5' RACE reads, TCRdb lists each CDR3 protein once, without DNA. The table lists approximately 110,000 distinct CDR3 sequences. The CDR3 has 15 amino acids. Germline V CDR1 and CDR2: SGHNT, YYREEE (reference sequence). Sample: blood. The genes are TRBV5-4 and TRBJ2-3. This sequence was found in a human donor with ulcerative colitis or Crohn's disease, or a healthy co-twin of an affected twin (not recorded which). CDR3: CASSSDGWSTDTQYF.